A selection of T cell receptor beta chains follows, all from one sample in a study of blood T cell repertoires in COVID-19. The repertoire was sequenced with immunoSEQ multiplex PCR; TCRdb's copy has only in-frame clones and lacks some. The sample has 200,000 to 250,000 clones, about 85% seen once. Material: peripheral blood. The receptors originated from a woman between 45 and 60 years old with COVID-19, enrolled during active disease. CDR3s include the opening cysteine and the closing phenylalanine or tryptophan. The D gene is left open where the match is weak. Not all rows give a size; the values are once, few, many and, for expanded clones, a class.

TRBD1	TRBV19	-	16	TRBJ1-1	TGTGCCAGTAGTGAGCAGGGGGCTATGGGTTTAACTGAAGCTTTCTTT	CASSEQGAMGLTEAFF
TRBD1	TRBV7-9	-	16	TRBJ2-7	TGTGCCAGCACCAAAACCGGGACAGAGAAAGCCTACGAGCAGTACTTC	CASTKTGTEKAYEQYF
TRBD1	TRBV28	once	15	TRBJ1-6	TGTGCCAGCAGTTTATCCGGGACAGGGCCCTCACCCCTCCACTTT	CASSLSGTGPSPLHF
-	TRBV19	-	14	TRBJ1-3	TGTGCCAGTAGTGACACCGGCTCTGGAAACACCATATATTTT	CASSDTGSGNTIYF
TRBD1	TRBV12-3/TRBV12-4	-	13	TRBJ1-1	TGTGCCAGCAGTTTAGGGACAGGGTGGGGAGCTTTCTTT	CASSLGTGWGAFF
-	TRBV11-2	-	11	TRBJ1-2	TGTGCCAGCAGTGCGGGCTATGGCTACACCTTC	CASSAGYGYTF
-	TRBV9	few	14	TRBJ2-2	TGTGCCAGCAGCCCTGGACACCGTACCGGGGAGCTGTTTTTT	CASSPGHRTGELFF
TRBD1	TRBV20-1	-	11	TRBJ1-2	TGCAGTGCTACTCCGGGACAGACCTACACCTTC	CSATPGQTYTF
TRBD2	TRBV5-1	-	15	TRBJ2-2	TGCGCCAGCAGCCCACTAGCGGGGGGGCCCGGGGAGCTGTTTTTT	CASSPLAGGPGELFF
TRBD2	TRBV23-1	-	15	TRBJ2-7	TGCGCCAGCAGCCGGACTAGCGGGATTATCTACGAGCAGTACTTC	CASSRTSGIIYEQYF
-	TRBV4-1	-	12	TRBJ2-6	TGCGCCAGCAGCCAGGCCCGCGGCGTCCTGACTTTC	CASSQARGVLTF
TRBD1	TRBV5-1	-	18	TRBJ2-2	TGCGCCAGCAGCTCCAGCTTAACAGGGGGCTGGGGGTCCGGGGAGCTGTTTTTT	CASSSSLTGGWGSGELFF
-	TRBV11-2	-	14	TRBJ1-1	TGTGCCAGCAGCTTAGAAGTTTCCAGCGGGCCGGGTTTCTTT	CASSLEVSSGPGFF
TRBD1	TRBV7-2	-	16	TRBJ1-4	TGTGCCAGCAGCCCAGGACGGACAGGGACACATGAAAAACTGTTTTTT	CASSPGRTGTHEKLFF
TRBD1	TRBV2	-	13	TRBJ1-1	TGTGCCAGCAGTTCCCCGGACAGGGGGCATTTGGGATTT	CASSSPDRGHLGF
-	TRBV18	-	14	TRBJ1-1	TGTGCCAGCTCTTTTCTACAGGGTGACACTGAAGCTTTCTTT	CASSFLQGDTEAFF
-	TRBV28	-	15	TRBJ2-2	TGTGCCAGCAGGAGAGGAGGGTTGGGTCCCGGGGAGCTGTTTTTT	CASRRGGLGPGELFF
-	TRBV2	-	16	TRBJ1-2	TGTGCCAGCAGGAACTCGCGACAGTTGGGGTACTATGGCTACACCTTC	CASRNSRQLGYYGYTF
TRBD2	TRBV20-1	-	16	TRBJ2-2	TGCAGTGCTAGTATGGCTAGCGGGGGCATCACCGGGGAGCTGTTTTTT	CSASMASGGITGELFF
TRBD2	TRBV7-9	once	18	TRBJ2-3	TGTGCCAGCAGCTTAGCGCGGAGCGGGGGGGCCTCGATGGATACGCAGTATTTT	CASSLARSGGASMDTQYF
-	TRBV19	few	12	TRBJ1-2	TGTGCCAGTAGTATAGACAGGAATGGCTACACCTTC	CASSIDRNGYTF
-	TRBV19	-	16	TRBJ1-2	TGTGCCAGTAGTATGGCGATGTTGGGGGCAGGACGGGGCTACACCTTC	CASSMAMLGAGRGYTF
TRBD1	TRBV28	-	17	TRBJ1-2	TGTGCCAGCAGGCCAGACAGGGGTGGGGGGGCCTCGTATGGCTACACCTTC	CASRPDRGGGASYGYTF
TRBD2	TRBV2	-	15	TRBJ2-7	TGTGCCAGCAGTGAATCTAGCGGGGGTTCCCACGAGCAGTACTTC	CASSESSGGSHEQYF
-	TRBV7-3	-	16	TRBJ2-1	TGTGCCAGCAGCCCTACGACGAGCGGGCGTTACAATGAGCAGTTCTTC	CASSPTTSGRYNEQFF
TRBD2	TRBV9	-	15	TRBJ2-5	TGTGCCAGCAGCGTGTCTGCGGGGGGTGGGGAGACCCAGTACTTC	CASSVSAGGGETQYF
-	TRBV5-4	-	14	TRBJ2-1	TGTGCCAGCAGCTTAAGAGGAGGGCGGAATGAGCAGTTCTTC	CASSLRGGRNEQFF
TRBD2	TRBV5-1	-	14	TRBJ2-7	TGCGCCAGCAGCTTAAGCGGGGGGTCCTACGAGCAGTACTTC	CASSLSGGSYEQYF
-	TRBV25-1	-	13	TRBJ1-3	TGTGCCAGCAGTCAGCAAGCGGGGAACACCATATATTTT	CASSQQAGNTIYF
-	TRBV6-1	-	16	TRBJ1-5	TGTGCCAGCAGTGATTTGGCAGGGCGATACAATCAGCCCCAGCATTTT	CASSDLAGRYNQPQHF
TRBD1	TRBV3-1/TRBV3-2	-	16	TRBJ2-3	TGTGCCAGCAGGGGTTCAGGGGGAAGGTTAAAACGTACGCAGTATTTT	CASRGSGGRLKRTQYF
TRBD1	TRBV6-1	-	14	TRBJ2-7	TGTGCCAGCAGTGAAGCGTACAGGGGTCTCGAGCAGTACTTC	CASSEAYRGLEQYF
-	TRBV7-7	-	13	TRBJ2-1	TGTGCCAGCAGCCAGGGGAGGGCGTCTGAGCAGTTCTTC	CASSQGRASEQFF
-	TRBV7-9	-	13	TRBJ1-6	TGTGCCAGCAGCTTAGAAGGGGCTTCACCCCTCCACTTT	CASSLEGASPLHF
TRBD1	TRBV4-1	-	16	TRBJ2-3	TGCGCCAGCAGCCAAGCCGGGACAGGGGTCACAGATACGCAGTATTTT	CASSQAGTGVTDTQYF
-	TRBV12-5	-	17	TRBJ1-1	TGTGCTAGTGGTTTGGCGGGGACTCCCAGCCCTTACACTGAAGCTTTCTTT	CASGLAGTPSPYTEAFF
-	TRBV7-6	-	15	TRBJ2-2	TGTGCCAGCAGCTTAGAAGGGGGGGCCACCGGGGAGCTGTTTTTT	CASSLEGGATGELFF